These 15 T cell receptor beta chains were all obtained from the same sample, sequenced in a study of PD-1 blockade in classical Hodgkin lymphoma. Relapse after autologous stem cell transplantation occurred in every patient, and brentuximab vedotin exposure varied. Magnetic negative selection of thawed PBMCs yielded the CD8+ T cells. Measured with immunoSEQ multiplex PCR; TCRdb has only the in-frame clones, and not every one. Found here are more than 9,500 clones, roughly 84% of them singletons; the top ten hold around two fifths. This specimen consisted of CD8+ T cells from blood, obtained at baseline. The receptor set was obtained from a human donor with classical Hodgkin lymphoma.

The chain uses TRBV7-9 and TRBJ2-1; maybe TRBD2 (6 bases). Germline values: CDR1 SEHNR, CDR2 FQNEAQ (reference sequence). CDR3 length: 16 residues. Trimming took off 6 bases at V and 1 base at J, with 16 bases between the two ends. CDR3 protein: CASSIGREWSYNEQFF. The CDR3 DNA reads TGTGCCAGCAGTATAGGGCGGGAATGGTCCTACAATGAGCAGTTCTTC.

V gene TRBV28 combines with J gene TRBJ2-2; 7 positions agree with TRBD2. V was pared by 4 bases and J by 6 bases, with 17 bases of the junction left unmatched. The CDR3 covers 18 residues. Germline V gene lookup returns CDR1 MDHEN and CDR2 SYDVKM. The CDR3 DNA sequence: TGTGCCAGCAGTTCACCCGCCTTATGGGAGGGGCCAGCCGGGGAGCTGTTTTTT. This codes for CASSSPALWEGPAGELFF.

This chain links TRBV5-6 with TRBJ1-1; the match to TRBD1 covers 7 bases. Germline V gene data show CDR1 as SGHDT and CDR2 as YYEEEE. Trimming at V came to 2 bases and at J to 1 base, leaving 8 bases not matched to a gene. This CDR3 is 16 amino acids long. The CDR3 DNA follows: TGTGCCAGCAGCTTATATATGAGGGGGCAGAACACTGAAGCTTTCTTT. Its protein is CASSLYMRGQNTEAFF.

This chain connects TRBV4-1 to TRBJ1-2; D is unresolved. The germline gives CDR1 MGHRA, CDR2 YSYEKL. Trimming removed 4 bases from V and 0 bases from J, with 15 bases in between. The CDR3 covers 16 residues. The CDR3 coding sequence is TGCGCCAGCAGCCCAGGAGTACGTATCGCTAACTATGGCTACACCTTC. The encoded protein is CASSPGVRIANYGYTF.

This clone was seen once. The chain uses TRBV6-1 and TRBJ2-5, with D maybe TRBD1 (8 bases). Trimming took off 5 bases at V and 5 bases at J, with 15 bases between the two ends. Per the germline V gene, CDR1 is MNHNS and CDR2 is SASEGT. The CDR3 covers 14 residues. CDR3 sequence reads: CASSPTGGVETQYF. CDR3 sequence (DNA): TGTGCCAGCAGTCCAACAGGGGGGGTGGAGACCCAGTACTTC.

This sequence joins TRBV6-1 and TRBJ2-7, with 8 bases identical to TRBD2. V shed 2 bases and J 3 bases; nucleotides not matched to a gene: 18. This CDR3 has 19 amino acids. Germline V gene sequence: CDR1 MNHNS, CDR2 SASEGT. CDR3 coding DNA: TGTGCCAGCAGTGAAATCCCCTCCCAAGGGTCTAGCGGGTACTACGAGCAGTACTTC. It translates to CASSEIPSQGSSGYYEQYF.

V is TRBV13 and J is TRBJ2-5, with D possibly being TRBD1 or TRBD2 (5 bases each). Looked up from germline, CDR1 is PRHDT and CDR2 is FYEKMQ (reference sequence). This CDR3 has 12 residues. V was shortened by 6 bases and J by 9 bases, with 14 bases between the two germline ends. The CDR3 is CASSLGQAAQYF. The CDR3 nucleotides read TGTGCCAGCAGTCTCGGACAAGCGGCCCAGTACTTC.

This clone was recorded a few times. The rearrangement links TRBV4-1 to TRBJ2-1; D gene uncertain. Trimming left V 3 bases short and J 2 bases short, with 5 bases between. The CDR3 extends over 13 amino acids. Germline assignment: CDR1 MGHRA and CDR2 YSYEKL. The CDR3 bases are TGCGCCAGCAGCCACTTTACCTACAATGAGCAGTTCTTC. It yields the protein CASSHFTYNEQFF.

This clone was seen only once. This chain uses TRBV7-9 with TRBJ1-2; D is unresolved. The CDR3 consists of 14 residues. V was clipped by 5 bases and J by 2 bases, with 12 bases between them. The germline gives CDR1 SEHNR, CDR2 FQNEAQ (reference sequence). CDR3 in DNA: TGTGCCAGCAGCCCCCTATCGGACAACTATGGCTACACCTTC. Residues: CASSPLSDNYGYTF.

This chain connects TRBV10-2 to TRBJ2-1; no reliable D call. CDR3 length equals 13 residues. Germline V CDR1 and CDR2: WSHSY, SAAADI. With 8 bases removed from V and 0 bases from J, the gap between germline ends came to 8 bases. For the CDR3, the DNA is TGCGCCAGCGGGCCGAGCTCCTACAATGAGCAGTTCTTC. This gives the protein CASGPSSYNEQFF.

The CDR3 region is CASSGGTSGPTYEQYF. In nucleotides, the CDR3 is TGTGCCAGCAGCGGGGGGACTAGCGGGCCAACCTACGAGCAGTACTTC. V is TRBV5-6 and J is TRBJ2-7; 12 bases line up with TRBD2. Looked up from germline, CDR1 is SGHDT and CDR2 is YYEEEE. V lost 4 bases and J lost 2; bases outside the gene matches: 7. The CDR3 covers 16 residues.

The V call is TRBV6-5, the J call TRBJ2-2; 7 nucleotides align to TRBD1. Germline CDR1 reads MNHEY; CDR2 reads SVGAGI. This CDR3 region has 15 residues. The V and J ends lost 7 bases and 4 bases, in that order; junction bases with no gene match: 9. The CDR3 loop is CASTFRDSSTGELFF. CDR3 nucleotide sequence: TGTGCCAGCACCTTCAGGGACAGCTCCACCGGGGAGCTGTTTTTT.

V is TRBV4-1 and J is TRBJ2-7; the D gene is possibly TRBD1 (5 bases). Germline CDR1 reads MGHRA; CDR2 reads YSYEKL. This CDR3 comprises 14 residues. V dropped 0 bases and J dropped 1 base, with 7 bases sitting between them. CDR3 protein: CASSQDRASYEQYF. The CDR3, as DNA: TGCGCCAGCAGCCAAGACAGGGCGTCCTACGAGCAGTACTTC.

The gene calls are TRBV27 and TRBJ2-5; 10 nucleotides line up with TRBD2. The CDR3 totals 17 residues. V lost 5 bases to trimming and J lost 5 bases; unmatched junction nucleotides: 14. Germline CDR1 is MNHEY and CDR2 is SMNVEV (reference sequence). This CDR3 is CASSPDASGSFGETQYF. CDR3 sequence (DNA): TGTGCCAGCAGTCCGGACGCTAGCGGGAGTTTTGGGGAGACCCAGTACTTC.

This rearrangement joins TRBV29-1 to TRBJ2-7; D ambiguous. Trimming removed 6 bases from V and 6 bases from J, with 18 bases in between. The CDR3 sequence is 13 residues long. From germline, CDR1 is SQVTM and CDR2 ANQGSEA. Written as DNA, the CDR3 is TGCAGCGTCCTTACGGCCTTCAATGGCGAGCAGTACTTC. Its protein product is CSVLTAFNGEQYF.